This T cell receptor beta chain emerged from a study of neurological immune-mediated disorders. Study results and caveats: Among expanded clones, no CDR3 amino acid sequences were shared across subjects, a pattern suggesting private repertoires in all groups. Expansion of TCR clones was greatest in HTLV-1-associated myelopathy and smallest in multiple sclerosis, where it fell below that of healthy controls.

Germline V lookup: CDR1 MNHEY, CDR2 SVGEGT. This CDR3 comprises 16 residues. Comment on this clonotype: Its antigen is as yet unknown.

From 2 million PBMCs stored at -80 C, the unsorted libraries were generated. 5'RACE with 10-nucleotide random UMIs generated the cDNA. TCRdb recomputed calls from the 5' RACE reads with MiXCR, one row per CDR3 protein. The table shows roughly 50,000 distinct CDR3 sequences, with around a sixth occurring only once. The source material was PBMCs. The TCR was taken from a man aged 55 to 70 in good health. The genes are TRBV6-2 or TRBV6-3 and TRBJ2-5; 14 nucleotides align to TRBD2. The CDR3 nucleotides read TGTGTCAGAAGATTGGGACTAGCGGGAGAGCAAGAGACCCAGTACTTC. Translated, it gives CVRRLGLAGEQETQYF.